This T cell receptor (beta chain) is drawn from a study of early T cells in non-severe SARS-CoV-2 infection. This clonotype appeared a few times. The antigen is not known. Overall study findings and caveats: CD4 and private specificities were missed by VDJdb matching, which favored anti-spike CD8 responses.

Trimming stripped 3 bases from V and 1 base from J, with 9 bases between. This CDR3 contains 15 residues. Looked up from germline, CDR1 is SEHNR and CDR2 is FQNEAQ (reference sequence). Each single cDNA molecule received a unique molecular identifier. TCRdb reanalysed the 5' RACE reads using MiXCR and keeps one entry per CDR3 protein. This sample has tens of thousands of distinct CDR3 sequences, with about 15% found just once. Sequenced input: whole blood. The source is an adult who was a healthcare worker with PCR-confirmed SARS-CoV-2 infection or an uninfected control (not recorded which). The chain uses TRBV7-9 and TRBJ2-2; tentatively, D is TRBD2 (5 bases). DNA of the CDR3: TGTGCCAGCAGCTTCGCTAGCTGGAACACCGGGGAGCTGTTTTTT. Translation gives CASSFASWNTGELFF.